Given below is one T cell receptor (beta chain) in context. Each of the donors was a healthy adult who was HIV-negative and had not had a recent acute infection or vaccination. V lost 6 bases and J 3 bases, leaving 14 bases between the germline ends. The CDR3 loop spans 15 amino acids. Germline V gene data show CDR1 as MDHEN and CDR2 as SYDVKM. The data were obtained in a study of shared clonotypes between healthy human individuals. The overall study: The study enrolled a couple of women and a few men aged 18 to 49.

Original data processing: Without quality scores, immunoSEQ junctional reads could not be filtered like full-length reads. This table comes from immunoSEQ multiplex PCR, and its TCRdb copy is limited to in-frame clones, with some not included. V, J and clone size were drawn from that table, and D and trimming were deduced from the DNA. The top ten clones hold 12% of a sample with 400,000 to 500,000 clones, 70% to 80% of them seen once. This chain connects TRBV28 to TRBJ2-2; tentatively, D is TRBD1 (6 bases). This receptor was identified in a woman aged 35 to 49 in good health. Some clones in this sample may be carry-over from other donors' samples. Sequencing was performed on PBMCs. Here the CDR3 DNA reads TGTGCCAGCAGCCAGACAGGTTGGGACACCGGGGAGCTGTTTTTT. Its translation is CASSQTGWDTGELFF.